This TCR beta chain originates from a study of blood T cell repertoires in COVID-19. Germline V lookup: CDR1 SGHTA, CDR2 FQGNSA. V was trimmed by 5 bases and J by 7 bases, leaving 9 bases between them. This CDR3 has 12 residues. Only in-frame clones appear in the TCRdb table, and some are missing; sequencing was by immunoSEQ multiplex PCR. In the table there are over 85,000 clones, 87% of which are singletons. Source material: peripheral blood. The V and J genes are TRBV7-2 and TRBJ2-4; D not resolved. The receptor was isolated from a human donor in a cohort sampled during active COVID-19. The CDR3: CASSPLGNIQYF. The CDR3 region has the DNA TGTGCCAGCAGCCCCCTTGGCAACATTCAGTACTTC.